This section outlines one T cell receptor beta chain sequence together with its context. This sample is part of a study of blood T cell dynamics during melanoma immunotherapy. Indicated time point: pre-treatment baseline. One draw preceded checkpoint blockade; another followed its first cycle at week 3. Patients with prior systemic cancer treatment, concomitant immunosuppressants, or other active malignancies were excluded. With V trimmed by 5 bases and J by 4 bases, 8 bases remained unmatched. CDR1 is MDHEN and CDR2 is SYDVKM in the germline V gene. The CDR3 has 16 amino acids. DNA loading was fixed at 350 to 450 ng for all bulk PBMC samples. Assay: immunoSEQ multiplex PCR; the TCRdb copy retains only in-frame clones and omits some. The sample contains some 15,000 clones, just over 90% of which appear only once.

The source is a human donor with melanoma. Sequenced material: blood, taken from a patient treated with checkpoint blockade. This chain uses TRBV28 with TRBJ1-2, with TRBD1 matching over 12 bases. The CDR3 DNA reads TGTGCCAGCAGTCTCGGGACAGGGGGCCGGGGCTATGGCTACACCTTC. Its translation: CASSLGTGGRGYGYTF.